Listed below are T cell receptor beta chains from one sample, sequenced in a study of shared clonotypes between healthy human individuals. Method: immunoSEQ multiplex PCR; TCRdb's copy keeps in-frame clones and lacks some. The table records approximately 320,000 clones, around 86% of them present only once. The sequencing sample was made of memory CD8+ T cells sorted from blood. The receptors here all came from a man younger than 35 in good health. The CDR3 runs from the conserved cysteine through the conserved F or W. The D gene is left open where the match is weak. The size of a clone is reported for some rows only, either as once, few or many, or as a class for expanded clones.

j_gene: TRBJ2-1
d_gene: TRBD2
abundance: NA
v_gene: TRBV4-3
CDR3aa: CASSQVVAGVSYNEQFF
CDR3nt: TGCGCCAGCAGCCAAGTAGTAGCGGGGGTCTCCTACAATGAGCAGTTCTTC

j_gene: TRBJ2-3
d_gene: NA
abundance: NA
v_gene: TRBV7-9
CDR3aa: CASSPTRGVCTDTQYF
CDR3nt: TGTGCCAGCAGCCCCACACGCGGGGTGTGCACAGATACGCAGTATTTT

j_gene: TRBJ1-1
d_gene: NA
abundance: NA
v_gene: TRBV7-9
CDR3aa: CASSFDNTEAFF
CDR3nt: TGTGCCAGCAGCTTTGACAACACTGAAGCTTTCTTT

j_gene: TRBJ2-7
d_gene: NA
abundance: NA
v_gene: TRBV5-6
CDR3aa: CASRTGFTPYEQYF
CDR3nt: TGTGCCAGCAGAACAGGGTTTACACCCTACGAGCAGTACTTC

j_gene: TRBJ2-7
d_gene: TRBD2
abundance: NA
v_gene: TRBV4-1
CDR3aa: CASSQVASGDYEQYF
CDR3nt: TGCGCCAGCAGCCAAGTGGCTAGCGGGGACTACGAGCAGTACTTC

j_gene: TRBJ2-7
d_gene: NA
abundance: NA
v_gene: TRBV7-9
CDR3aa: CASSLAVSSYEQYF
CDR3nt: TGTGCCAGCAGCTTAGCGGTGAGCTCCTACGAGCAGTACTTC

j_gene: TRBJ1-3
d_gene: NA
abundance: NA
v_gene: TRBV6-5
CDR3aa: CASSPTPYLTGTIYF
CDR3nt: TGTGCCAGCAGTCCGACACCTTACCTAACGGGCACCATATATTTT

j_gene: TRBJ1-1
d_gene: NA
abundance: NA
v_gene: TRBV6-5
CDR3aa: CASEPGENTEAFF
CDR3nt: TGTGCCAGCGAACCTGGTGAGAACACTGAAGCTTTCTTT

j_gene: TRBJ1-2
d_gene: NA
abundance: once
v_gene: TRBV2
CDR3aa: CASSETAGSFYGYTF
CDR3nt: TGTGCCAGCAGTGAAACGGCAGGGTCCTTCTATGGCTACACCTTC

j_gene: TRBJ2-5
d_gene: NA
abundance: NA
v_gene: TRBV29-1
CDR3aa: CSVEAFRAEGSQETQYF
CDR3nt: TGCAGCGTTGAAGCCTTCCGAGCTGAGGGGTCCCAAGAGACCCAGTACTTC

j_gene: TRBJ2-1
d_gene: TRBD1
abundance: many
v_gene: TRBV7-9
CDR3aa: CASSSPPGQGADEQFF
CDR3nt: TGTGCCAGCAGCAGCCCTCCGGGACAGGGGGCTGATGAGCAGTTCTTC

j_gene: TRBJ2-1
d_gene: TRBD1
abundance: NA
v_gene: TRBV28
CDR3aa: CASSLRDSYNEQFF
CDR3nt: TGTGCCAGCAGTTTGAGGGACAGCTACAATGAGCAGTTCTTC

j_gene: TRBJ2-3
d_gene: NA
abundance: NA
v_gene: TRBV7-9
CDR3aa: CASSPPMGDTQYF
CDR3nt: TGTGCCAGCAGTCCGCCCATGGGCGATACGCAGTATTTT

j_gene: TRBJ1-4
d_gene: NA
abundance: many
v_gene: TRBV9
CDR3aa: CASSVGAATNEKLFF
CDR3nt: TGTGCCAGCAGCGTAGGGGCAGCAACTAATGAAAAACTGTTTTTT

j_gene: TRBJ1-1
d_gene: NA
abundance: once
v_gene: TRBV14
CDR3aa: CASSQAEGQIREAFF
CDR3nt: TGTGCCAGCAGCCAAGCCGAAGGACAGATACGTGAAGCTTTCTTT

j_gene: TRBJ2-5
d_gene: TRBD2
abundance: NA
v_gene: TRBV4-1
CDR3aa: CASSQWGDLAGGQETQYF
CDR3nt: TGCGCCAGCAGCCAATGGGGCGACCTAGCGGGGGGCCAAGAGACCCAGTACTTC

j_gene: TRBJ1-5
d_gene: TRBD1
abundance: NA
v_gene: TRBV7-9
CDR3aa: CASSPGTGSNQPQHF
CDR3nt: TGTGCCAGCAGCCCCGGGACAGGTAGCAATCAGCCCCAGCATTTT

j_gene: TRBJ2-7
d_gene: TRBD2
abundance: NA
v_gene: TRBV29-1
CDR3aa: CSVEGLAGPTYEQYF
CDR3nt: TGCAGCGTCGAGGGACTAGCGGGGCCAACCTACGAGCAGTACTTC

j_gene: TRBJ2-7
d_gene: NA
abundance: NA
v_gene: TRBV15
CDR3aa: CATSNQFRRDSYEQYF
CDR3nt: TGTGCCACCAGCAACCAATTTCGGCGTGACTCCTACGAGCAGTACTTC

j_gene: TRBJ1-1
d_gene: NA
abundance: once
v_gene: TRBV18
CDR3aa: CASSLGQVEAFF
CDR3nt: TGTGCCAGCTCCCTTGGACAAGTTGAAGCTTTCTTT

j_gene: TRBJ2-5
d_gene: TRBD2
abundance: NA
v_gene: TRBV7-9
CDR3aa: CASSRGDAETQYF
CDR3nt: TGTGCCAGCAGTCGGGGGGACGCAGAGACCCAGTACTTC

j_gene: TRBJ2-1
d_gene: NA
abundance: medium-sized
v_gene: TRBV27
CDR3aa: CASSTALNEQFF
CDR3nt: TGTGCCAGCAGCACAGCCCTTAATGAGCAGTTCTTC

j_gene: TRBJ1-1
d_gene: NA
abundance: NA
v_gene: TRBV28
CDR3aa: CASSRTARHTEAFF
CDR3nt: TGTGCCAGCAGCCGGACAGCGAGGCACACTGAAGCTTTCTTT

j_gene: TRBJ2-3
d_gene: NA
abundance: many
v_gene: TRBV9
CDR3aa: CASGDGGTDTQYF
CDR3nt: TGTGCCAGCGGGGATGGGGGCACAGATACGCAGTATTTT

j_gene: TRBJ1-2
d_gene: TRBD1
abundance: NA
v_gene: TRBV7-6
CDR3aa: CASSLGADRAHYGYTF
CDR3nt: TGTGCCAGCAGCTTAGGGGCCGACAGGGCTCACTATGGCTACACCTTC

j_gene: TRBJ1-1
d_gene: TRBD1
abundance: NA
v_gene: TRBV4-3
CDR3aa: CASSPGQGAAEAFF
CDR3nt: TGCGCCAGCAGCCCGGGACAGGGGGCTGCTGAAGCTTTCTTT

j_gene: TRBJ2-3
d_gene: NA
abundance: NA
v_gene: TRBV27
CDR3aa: CASSLVGSTDTQYF
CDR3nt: TGTGCCAGCAGTTTAGTGGGGAGCACAGATACGCAGTATTTT

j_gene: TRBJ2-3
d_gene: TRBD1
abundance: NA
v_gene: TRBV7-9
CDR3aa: CASSYTTGGSTDTQYF
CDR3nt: TGTGCCAGCAGCTATACGACAGGGGGTAGCACAGATACGCAGTATTTT

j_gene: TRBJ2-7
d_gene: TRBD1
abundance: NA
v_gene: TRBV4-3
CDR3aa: CASSQEWTGSYEQYF
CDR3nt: TGCGCCAGCAGCCAAGAATGGACAGGGTCCTACGAGCAGTACTTC

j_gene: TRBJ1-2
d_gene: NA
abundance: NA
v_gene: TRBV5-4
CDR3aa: CASSLIHRNYGYTF
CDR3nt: TGTGCCAGCAGCTTGATACACAGGAACTATGGCTACACCTTC

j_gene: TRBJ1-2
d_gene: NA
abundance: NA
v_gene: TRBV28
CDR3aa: CASSLGGGLNYGYTF
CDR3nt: TGTGCCAGCAGTTTAGGTGGGGGCTTAAACTATGGCTACACCTTC

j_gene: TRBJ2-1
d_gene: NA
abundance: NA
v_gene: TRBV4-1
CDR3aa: CASSQESGPEQFF
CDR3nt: TGCGCCAGCAGCCAAGAATCGGGGCCCGAGCAGTTCTTC

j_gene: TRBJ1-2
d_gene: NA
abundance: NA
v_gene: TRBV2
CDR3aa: CASSERSPGSNYGYTF
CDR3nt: TGTGCCAGCAGTGAACGTAGTCCAGGGAGTAACTATGGCTACACCTTC

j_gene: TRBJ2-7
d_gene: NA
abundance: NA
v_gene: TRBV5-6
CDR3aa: CASSLAIKHYEQYF
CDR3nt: TGTGCCAGCAGCTTGGCCATAAAGCACTACGAGCAGTACTTC

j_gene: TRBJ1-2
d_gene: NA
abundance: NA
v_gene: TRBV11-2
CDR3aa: CASSLGRNYGYTF
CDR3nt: TGTGCCAGCAGCCTTGGACGGAACTATGGCTACACCTTC

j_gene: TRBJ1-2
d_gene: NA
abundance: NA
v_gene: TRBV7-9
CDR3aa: CASSYTGNYGYTF
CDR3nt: TGTGCCAGCAGTTATACCGGGAACTATGGCTACACCTTC

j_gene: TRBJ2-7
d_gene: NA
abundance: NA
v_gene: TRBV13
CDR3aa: CASSVGNSHEQYF
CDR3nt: TGTGCCAGCAGCGTCGGGAATTCGCACGAGCAGTACTTC

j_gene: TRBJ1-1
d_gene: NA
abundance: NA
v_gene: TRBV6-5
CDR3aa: CASSYSNRINTEAFF
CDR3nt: TGTGCCAGCAGTTACTCTAACAGGATCAACACTGAAGCTTTCTTT

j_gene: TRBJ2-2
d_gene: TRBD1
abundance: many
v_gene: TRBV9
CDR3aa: CASSVSGTGNGELFF
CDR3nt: TGTGCCAGCAGCGTATCCGGGACAGGGAACGGGGAGCTGTTTTTT

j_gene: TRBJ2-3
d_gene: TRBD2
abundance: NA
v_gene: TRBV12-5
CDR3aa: CASGLVWREDWGTDTQYF
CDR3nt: TGTGCTAGTGGTTTGGTATGGCGGGAGGATTGGGGCACAGATACGCAGTATTTT

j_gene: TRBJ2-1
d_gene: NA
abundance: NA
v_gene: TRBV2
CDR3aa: CGSSAQVYPFF
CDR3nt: TGTGGCAGCTCGGCCCAAGTATATCCGTTCTTC

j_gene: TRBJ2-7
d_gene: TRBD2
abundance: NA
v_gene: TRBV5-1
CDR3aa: CASSLEAGAQAYEQYF
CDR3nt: TGCGCCAGCAGCTTGGAGGCGGGAGCTCAAGCCTACGAGCAGTACTTC

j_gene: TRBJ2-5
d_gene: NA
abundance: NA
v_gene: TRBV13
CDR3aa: CASSFFTEETQYF
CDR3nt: TGTGCCAGCAGCTTCTTTACTGAAGAGACCCAGTACTTC

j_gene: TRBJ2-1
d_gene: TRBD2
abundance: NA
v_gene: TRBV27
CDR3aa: CASSPIGTSGRNNEQFF
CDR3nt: TGTGCCAGCAGTCCAATTGGGACTAGCGGGAGGAACAATGAGCAGTTCTTC

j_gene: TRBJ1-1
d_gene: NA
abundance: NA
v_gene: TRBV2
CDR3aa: CASSEAPGVDTEAFF
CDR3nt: TGTGCCAGCAGTGAAGCCCCGGGGGTGGACACTGAAGCTTTCTTT

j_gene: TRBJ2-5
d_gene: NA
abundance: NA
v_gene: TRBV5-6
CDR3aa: CASSLGSETQYF
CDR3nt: TGTGCCAGCAGCTTGGGGAGTGAGACCCAGTACTTC

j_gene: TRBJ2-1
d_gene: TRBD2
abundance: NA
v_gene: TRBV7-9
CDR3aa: CASSLELAPNEQFF
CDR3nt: TGTGCCAGCAGCTTAGAACTAGCGCCCAATGAGCAGTTCTTC

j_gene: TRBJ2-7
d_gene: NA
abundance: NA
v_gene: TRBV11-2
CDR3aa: CASMETVGDEQYF
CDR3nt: TGTGCCAGCATGGAGACGGTCGGGGACGAGCAGTACTTC

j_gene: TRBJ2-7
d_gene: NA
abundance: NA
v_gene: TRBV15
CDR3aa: CATGDVQPHEQYF
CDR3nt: TGTGCCACCGGGGACGTTCAACCCCACGAGCAGTACTTC

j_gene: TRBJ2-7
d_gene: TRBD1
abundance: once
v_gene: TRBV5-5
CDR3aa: CASSLGQGLREQYF
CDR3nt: TGTGCCAGCAGCCTAGGACAGGGATTACGGGAGCAGTACTTC